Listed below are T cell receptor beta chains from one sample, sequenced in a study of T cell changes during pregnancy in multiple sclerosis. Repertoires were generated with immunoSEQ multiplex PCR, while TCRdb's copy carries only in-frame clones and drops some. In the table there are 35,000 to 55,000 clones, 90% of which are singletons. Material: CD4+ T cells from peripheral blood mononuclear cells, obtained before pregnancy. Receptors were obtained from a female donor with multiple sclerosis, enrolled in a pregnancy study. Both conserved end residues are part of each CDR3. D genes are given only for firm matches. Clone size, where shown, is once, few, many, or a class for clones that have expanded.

CDR3 DNA: TGTGCCAGCAGTTTAAGGCGGGGTGGAAACTACGAGCAGTACTTC; CDR3 protein: CASSLRRGGNYEQYF; CDR3 length: 15; J gene: TRBJ2-7; clone size: -; V gene: TRBV27; D gene: -
CDR3 DNA: TGTGCCAGCAGCTTAAGTCCCTGGGCAGGGGGTAGCACCGGGGAGCTGTTTTTT; CDR3 protein: CASSLSPWAGGSTGELFF; CDR3 length: 18; J gene: TRBJ2-2; clone size: -; V gene: TRBV11-3; D gene: TRBD1
CDR3 DNA: TGTGCCAGTAGTATAAGGAGCGGGAGAGGGTACAATGAGCAGTTCTTC; CDR3 protein: CASSIRSGRGYNEQFF; CDR3 length: 16; J gene: TRBJ2-1; clone size: -; V gene: TRBV19; D gene: TRBD2
CDR3 DNA: TGCGCCAGCAGCCAAGGCCAACAGGTCCCCAATCAGCCCCAGCATTTT; CDR3 protein: CASSQGQQVPNQPQHF; CDR3 length: 16; J gene: TRBJ1-5; clone size: -; V gene: TRBV4-1; D gene: -
CDR3 DNA: TGTGCCAGCAGCCACCAGTACAATGAGCAGTTCTTC; CDR3 protein: CASSHQYNEQFF; CDR3 length: 12; J gene: TRBJ2-1; clone size: -; V gene: TRBV7-2; D gene: -
CDR3 DNA: TGTGCCAGCAGTCGGGGTTACAAAGAGACCCAGTACTTC; CDR3 protein: CASSRGYKETQYF; CDR3 length: 13; J gene: TRBJ2-5; clone size: -; V gene: TRBV28; D gene: -
CDR3 DNA: TGTGCCAGCAGTGAAAGGGACAGGGATGGCTACACCTTC; CDR3 protein: CASSERDRDGYTF; CDR3 length: 13; J gene: TRBJ1-2; clone size: -; V gene: TRBV2; D gene: TRBD1
CDR3 DNA: TGTGCCAGCAGTGTGGGCAGTTGGAACACTGAAGCTTTCTTT; CDR3 protein: CASSVGSWNTEAFF; CDR3 length: 14; J gene: TRBJ1-1; clone size: -; V gene: TRBV25-1; D gene: -
CDR3 DNA: TGTGCTTCCGTGGAGGGGAGTGCGGGGATATACGAGCAGTACTTC; CDR3 protein: CASVEGSAGIYEQYF; CDR3 length: 15; J gene: TRBJ2-7; clone size: few; V gene: TRBV12-5; D gene: -
CDR3 DNA: TGCGCCAGCAGCCAAGATGTCACCGCGGGAGGGCCGGCAGATACGCAGTATTTT; CDR3 protein: CASSQDVTAGGPADTQYF; CDR3 length: 18; J gene: TRBJ2-3; clone size: -; V gene: TRBV4-1; D gene: TRBD2
CDR3 DNA: TGTGCCAGCAGTAGACCAGCGGGAATGGAAAATGAGCAGTTCTTC; CDR3 protein: CASSRPAGMENEQFF; CDR3 length: 15; J gene: TRBJ2-1; clone size: -; V gene: TRBV28; D gene: TRBD2
CDR3 DNA: TGTGCCAGTAGTATTATCCGGGGGGGTGGGAATGAGCAGTTCTTC; CDR3 protein: CASSIIRGGGNEQFF; CDR3 length: 15; J gene: TRBJ2-1; clone size: -; V gene: TRBV19; D gene: TRBD2
CDR3 DNA: TGTGCCAGCAGCCGGACAGGGCTCCAAGAGACCCAGTACTTC; CDR3 protein: CASSRTGLQETQYF; CDR3 length: 14; J gene: TRBJ2-5; clone size: -; V gene: TRBV7-6; D gene: TRBD1
CDR3 DNA: TGTGCCAGCAGAAAACAGAGCTCCTACGAGCAGTACTTC; CDR3 protein: CASRKQSSYEQYF; CDR3 length: 13; J gene: TRBJ2-7; clone size: -; V gene: TRBV28; D gene: -
CDR3 DNA: TGTGCCAGCAGCCCTAGGTCCAGCGGGGGGCGAACGACCGGGGAGCTGTTTTTT; CDR3 protein: CASSPRSSGGRTTGELFF; CDR3 length: 18; J gene: TRBJ2-2; clone size: -; V gene: TRBV7-2; D gene: TRBD2
CDR3 DNA: TGTGCCAGCAGCGAGGGAGGCTTCCCCTCCACAGATACGCAGTATTTT; CDR3 protein: CASSEGGFPSTDTQYF; CDR3 length: 16; J gene: TRBJ2-3; clone size: -; V gene: TRBV11-3; D gene: -
CDR3 DNA: TGTGCCAGCAGCTTAACTACGGGGAACTACAATGAGCAGTTCTTC; CDR3 protein: CASSLTTGNYNEQFF; CDR3 length: 15; J gene: TRBJ2-1; clone size: once; V gene: TRBV7-7; D gene: -
CDR3 DNA: TGCGCCAGCAGCCAAGTAATTGCGGGATTTAATGAAAAACTGTTTTTT; CDR3 protein: CASSQVIAGFNEKLFF; CDR3 length: 16; J gene: TRBJ1-4; clone size: -; V gene: TRBV4-1; D gene: -
CDR3 DNA: TGTGCCAGCAGTTACTCGCGGATGGATTGGGAGACCCAGTACTTC; CDR3 protein: CASSYSRMDWETQYF; CDR3 length: 15; J gene: TRBJ2-5; clone size: -; V gene: TRBV6-5; D gene: -
CDR3 DNA: TGTGCCAGCAGTTACGGGGGCGCAGATACGCAGTATTTT; CDR3 protein: CASSYGGADTQYF; CDR3 length: 13; J gene: TRBJ2-3; clone size: once; V gene: TRBV6-5; D gene: -
CDR3 DNA: TGTGCCAGCAGAGGGGACACCAAGGGCGGCGAGCAGTACTTC; CDR3 protein: CASRGDTKGGEQYF; CDR3 length: 14; J gene: TRBJ2-7; clone size: once; V gene: TRBV7-2; D gene: -
CDR3 DNA: TGTGCCATCGGCGACAGGGTAGTAAGCACCGGGGAGCTGTTTTTT; CDR3 protein: CAIGDRVVSTGELFF; CDR3 length: 15; J gene: TRBJ2-2; clone size: once; V gene: TRBV10-3; D gene: TRBD1
CDR3 DNA: TGTGCCAGTAGTCTGACAACTAGCACAGATACGCAGTATTTT; CDR3 protein: CASSLTTSTDTQYF; CDR3 length: 14; J gene: TRBJ2-3; clone size: -; V gene: TRBV19; D gene: -
CDR3 DNA: TGTGCCAGCAGCCGGACCGGACAGGATAGCACAGATACGCAGTATTTT; CDR3 protein: CASSRTGQDSTDTQYF; CDR3 length: 16; J gene: TRBJ2-3; clone size: -; V gene: TRBV7-2; D gene: TRBD1
CDR3 DNA: TGTGCCAGCAGCTTCGGGTCTCGGGCAGGGGAAAACATTCAGTACTTC; CDR3 protein: CASSFGSRAGENIQYF; CDR3 length: 16; J gene: TRBJ2-4; clone size: -; V gene: TRBV7-2; D gene: -
CDR3 DNA: TGTGCCAGCAAGGCGGGACAGGGTCGTTTCTCTGGAAACACCATATATTTT; CDR3 protein: CASKAGQGRFSGNTIYF; CDR3 length: 17; J gene: TRBJ1-3; clone size: -; V gene: TRBV2; D gene: TRBD1
CDR3 DNA: TGTGCCAGCAGTTTTTTGGGTACGAGCGCTGAAGCTTTCTTT; CDR3 protein: CASSFLGTSAEAFF; CDR3 length: 14; J gene: TRBJ1-1; clone size: -; V gene: TRBV27; D gene: -